This T cell receptor beta chain was sequenced during a study of OX40 agonist ivuxolimab in advanced cancers. Study conclusions and caveats: At 0.1-3.0 mg/kg, partial responders had clonal expansion among the lowest observed. Doses of 0.1 to 3.0 mg/kg were accompanied by clonal expansion of CD4+ and CD8+ blood T cells by week 6.

Of note for this clone: What it recognizes is unknown.

This CDR3 contains 14 residues. Germline V gene sequence: CDR1 MNHEY, CDR2 SVGAGI. V was trimmed by 5 bases and J by 3 bases, leaving 11 bases between them. Here immunoSEQ multiplex PCR was the method, and the copy in TCRdb shows in-frame clones only, minus some. The table lists 20,000 to 30,000 clones, approximately 86% of them singletons. The material sequenced was CD4+ or CD8+ T cells sorted from blood, taken in a trial of the OX40 agonist ivuxolimab. The V call is TRBV6-5, the J call TRBJ1-3; unclear D gene. This receptor was obtained from an adult with an advanced solid tumor such as melanoma, head and neck, liver or kidney cancer. The CDR3 loop is CASSHQLSGNTIYF. The CDR3 coding sequence is TGTGCCAGCAGTCACCAGCTCAGTGGAAACACCATATATTTT.